The entry that follows covers one TCR beta chain sequence. The antigen is undetermined. Sequencing was performed with immunoSEQ multiplex PCR; in TCRdb, only in-frame clones are kept and a portion is missing. The repertoire holds 40,000 to 45,000 clones, with 65% to 90% as singletons. Stated time point: week 47, end of study. Alongside topical imiquimod, each dose of vaccine comprised 300 ug of mutant IDH1 20-mer peptide. This specimen belongs to a study of a mutant IDH1 vaccine in newly diagnosed glioma. About the study: Among treated patients, about 62% were male and around 38% female, and mean age was around 40 years. Participants attended visit V12, the safety follow-up, at week 35, and then attended visit V13 at week 47.

Findings and limits, study-wide: Among patients, nearly 95% showed immune responses induced by the vaccine. Pseudoprogression appeared independent of alterations in top peripheral clonotypes.

Per germline, CDR1 SGHDT and CDR2 YYEEEE. Trimming removed 4 bases at V and 2 bases at J, with 15 bases between. CDR3 size: 15 residues. The sequencing used PBMCs, collected from a glioma patient whose treatment included an IDH1 peptide vaccine. The J gene is TRBJ1-1, the V gene TRBV5-6; D might be TRBD1 (6 bases). The TCR sequence derives from a man aged 18 to 29 with glioma. Some clones in this sample may be carry-over from other donors' samples. The CDR3 region is CASSRGPTVNTEAFF. The CDR3 nucleotides read TGTGCCAGCAGCCGGGGGCCGACAGTTAACACTGAAGCTTTCTTT. The full variable domain, with the rest looked up from reference TRBV5-6 and TRBJ1-1, is DAGVTQSPTHLIKTRGQQVTLRCSPKSGHDTVSWYQQALGQGPQFIFQYYEEEERQRGNFPDRFSGHQFPNYSSELNVNALLLGDSALYLCASSRGPTVNTEAFFGQGTRLTVV.